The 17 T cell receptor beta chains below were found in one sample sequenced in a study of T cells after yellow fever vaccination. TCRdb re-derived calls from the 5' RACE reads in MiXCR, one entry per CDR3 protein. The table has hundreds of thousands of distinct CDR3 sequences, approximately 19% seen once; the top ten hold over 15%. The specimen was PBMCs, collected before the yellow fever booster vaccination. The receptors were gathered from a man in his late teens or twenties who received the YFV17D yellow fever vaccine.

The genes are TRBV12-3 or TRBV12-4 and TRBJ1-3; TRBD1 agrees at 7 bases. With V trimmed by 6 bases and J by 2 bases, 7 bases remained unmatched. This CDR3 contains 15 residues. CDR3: CASSAGTATGNTIYF. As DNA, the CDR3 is TGTGCCAGCAGCGCCGGGACAGCAACTGGAAACACCATATATTTT.

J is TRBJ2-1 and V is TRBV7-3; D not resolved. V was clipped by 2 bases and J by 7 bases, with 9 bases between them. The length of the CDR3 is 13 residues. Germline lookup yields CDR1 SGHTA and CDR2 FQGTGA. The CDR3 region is CASSLSPVNEQFF. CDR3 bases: TGTGCCAGCAGCTTATCCCCTGTGAATGAGCAGTTCTTC.

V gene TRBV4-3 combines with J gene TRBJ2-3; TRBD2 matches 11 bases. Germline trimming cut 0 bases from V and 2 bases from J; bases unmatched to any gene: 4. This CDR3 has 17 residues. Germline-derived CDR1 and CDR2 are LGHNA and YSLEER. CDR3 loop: CASSQEGTSGYTDTQYF. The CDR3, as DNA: TGCGCCAGCAGCCAAGAAGGGACTAGCGGTTACACAGATACGCAGTATTTT.

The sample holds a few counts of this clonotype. The CDR3 bases are TGTGCCAGCAGCCGACTCTTAGCGGGAGAGCTGTTTTTT. Protein: CASSRLLAGELFF. The gene calls are TRBV7-2 and TRBJ2-2; TRBD2 matches at 8 bases. The CDR3 runs 13 residues. Germline-derived CDR1 and CDR2 are SGHTA and FQGNSA. Trimming at V came to 5 bases and at J to 11 bases, leaving 7 bases not matched to a gene. Full variable domain (rest looked up from reference TRBV7-2 and TRBJ2-2): GAGVSQSPSNKVTEKGKDVELRCDPISGHTALYWYRQSLGQGLEFLIYFQGNSAPDKSGLPSDRFSAERTGGSVSTLTIQRTQQEDSAVYLCASSRLLAGELFFGEGSRLTVL.

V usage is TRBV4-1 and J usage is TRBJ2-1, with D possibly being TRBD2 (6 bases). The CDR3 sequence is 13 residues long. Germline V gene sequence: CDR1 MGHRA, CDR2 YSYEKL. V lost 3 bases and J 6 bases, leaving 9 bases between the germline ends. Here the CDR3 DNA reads TGCGCCAGCAGCCAGACTAGACTCAATGAGCAGTTCTTC. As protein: CASSQTRLNEQFF.

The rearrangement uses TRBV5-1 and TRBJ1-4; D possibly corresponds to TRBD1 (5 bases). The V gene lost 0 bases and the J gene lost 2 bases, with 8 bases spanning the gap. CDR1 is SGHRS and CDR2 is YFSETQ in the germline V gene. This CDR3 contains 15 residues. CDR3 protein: CASSLEGLTNEKLFF. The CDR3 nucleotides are TGCGCCAGCAGCTTGGAGGGACTGACTAATGAAAAACTGTTTTTT. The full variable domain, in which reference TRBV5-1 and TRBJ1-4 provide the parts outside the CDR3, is KAGVTQTPRYLIKTRGQQVTLSCSPISGHRSVSWYQQTPGQGLQFLFEYFSETQRNKGNFPGRFSGRQFSNSRSEMNVSTLELGDSALYLCASSLEGLTNEKLFFGSGTQLSVL.

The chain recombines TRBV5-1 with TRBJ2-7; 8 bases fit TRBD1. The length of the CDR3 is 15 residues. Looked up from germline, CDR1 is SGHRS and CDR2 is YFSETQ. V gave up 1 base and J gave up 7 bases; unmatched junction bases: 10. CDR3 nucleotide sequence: TGCGCCAGCAGCTTGAACCAGGGGGCGAGACTAGAGCAGTACTTC. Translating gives CASSLNQGARLEQYF.

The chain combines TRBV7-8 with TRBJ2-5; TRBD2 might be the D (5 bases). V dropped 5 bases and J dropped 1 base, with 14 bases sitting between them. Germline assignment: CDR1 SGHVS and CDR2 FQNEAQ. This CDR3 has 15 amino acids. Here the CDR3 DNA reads TGTGCCAGCAGCCTCGGGATTCTCGGCCAAGAGACCCAGTACTTC. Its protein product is CASSLGILGQETQYF.

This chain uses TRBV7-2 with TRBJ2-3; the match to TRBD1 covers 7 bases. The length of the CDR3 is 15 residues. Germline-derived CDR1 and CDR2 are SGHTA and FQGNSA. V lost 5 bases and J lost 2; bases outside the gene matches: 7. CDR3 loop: CASSRQGTLTDTQYF. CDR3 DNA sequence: TGTGCCAGCAGCCGACAGGGAACTCTCACAGATACGCAGTATTTT.

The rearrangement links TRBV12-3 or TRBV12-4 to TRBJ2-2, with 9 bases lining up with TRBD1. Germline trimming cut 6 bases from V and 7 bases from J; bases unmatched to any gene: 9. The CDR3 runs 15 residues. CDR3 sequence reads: CASREPGQGLGELFF. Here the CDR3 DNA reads TGTGCCAGCAGGGAGCCGGGACAGGGCCTCGGGGAGCTGTTTTTT.

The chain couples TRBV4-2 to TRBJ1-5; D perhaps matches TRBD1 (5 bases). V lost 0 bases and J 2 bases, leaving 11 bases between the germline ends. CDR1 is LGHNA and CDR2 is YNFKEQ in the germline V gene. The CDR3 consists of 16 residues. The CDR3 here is CASSQDGGSGNQPQHF. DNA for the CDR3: TGTGCCAGCAGCCAAGATGGGGGGTCGGGCAATCAGCCCCAGCATTTT.

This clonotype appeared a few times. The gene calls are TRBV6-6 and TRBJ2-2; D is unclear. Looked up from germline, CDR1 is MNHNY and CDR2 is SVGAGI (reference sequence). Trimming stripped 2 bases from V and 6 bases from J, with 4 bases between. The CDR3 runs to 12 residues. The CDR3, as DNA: TGTGCCAGCAGTTACCTATCCGGGGAGCTGTTTTTT. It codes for CASSYLSGELFF.

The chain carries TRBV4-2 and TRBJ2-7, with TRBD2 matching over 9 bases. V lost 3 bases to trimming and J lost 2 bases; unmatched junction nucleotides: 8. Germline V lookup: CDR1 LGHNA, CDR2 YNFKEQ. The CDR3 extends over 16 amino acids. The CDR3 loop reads CASSQQASGITYEQYF. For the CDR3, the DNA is TGTGCCAGCAGCCAGCAGGCTAGCGGGATTACCTACGAGCAGTACTTC.

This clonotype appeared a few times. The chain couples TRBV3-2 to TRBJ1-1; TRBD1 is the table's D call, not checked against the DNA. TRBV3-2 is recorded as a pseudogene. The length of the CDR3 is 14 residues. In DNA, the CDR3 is TGTGCCAGCAGCCAAGATGGGCCCCCACCAAAGGCTTTCTTT. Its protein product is CASSQDGPPPKAFF.

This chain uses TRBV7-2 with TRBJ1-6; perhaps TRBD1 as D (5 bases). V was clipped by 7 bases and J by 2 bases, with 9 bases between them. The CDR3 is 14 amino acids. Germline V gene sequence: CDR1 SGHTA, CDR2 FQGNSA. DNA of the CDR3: TGTGCCAGCACCTGGGGGACCTATAATTCACCCCTCCACTTT. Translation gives CASTWGTYNSPLHF. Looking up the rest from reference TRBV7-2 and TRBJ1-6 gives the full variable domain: GAGVSQSPSNKVTEKGKDVELRCDPISGHTALYWYRQSLGQGLEFLIYFQGNSAPDKSGLPSDRFSAERTGGSVSTLTIQRTQQEDSAVYLCASTWGTYNSPLHFGNGTRLTVT.

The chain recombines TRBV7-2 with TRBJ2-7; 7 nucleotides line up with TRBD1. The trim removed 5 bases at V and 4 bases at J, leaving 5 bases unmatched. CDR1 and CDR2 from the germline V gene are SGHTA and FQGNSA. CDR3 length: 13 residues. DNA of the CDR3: TGTGCCAGCAGCCATCCGGGACAGTACGAGCAGTACTTC. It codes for CASSHPGQYEQYF.

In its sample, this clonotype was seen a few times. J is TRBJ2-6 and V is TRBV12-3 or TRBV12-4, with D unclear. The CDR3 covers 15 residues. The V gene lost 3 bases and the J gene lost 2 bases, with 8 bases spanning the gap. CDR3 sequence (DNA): TGTGCCAGCAGTTTTTCAACCCCTGGGGCCAACGTCCTGACTTTC. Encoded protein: CASSFSTPGANVLTF.